Ten or more counts support the clone carrying this TCR beta chain. Its antigen is not identified. This record belongs to a study of glioma-infiltrating T cells. Broader study findings: Non-neoplastic patients had below-expected tissue-blood divergence, while all gliomas exceeded expectation.

Looked up from germline, CDR1 is ENHRY and CDR2 is SYGVKD. The CDR3 has 16 amino acids. The V and J ends lost 3 bases and 1 base, in that order; junction bases with no gene match: 5. Amplification of TCR alpha and beta CDR3 regions from RNA used iRepertoire nested multiplex PCR. Input was roughly 95-400 ng of tissue mRNA or PBMC total RNA. TCRdb analysed the multiplex PCR reads with MiXCR anew, one entry per CDR3 protein. The sample includes 150,000 to 200,000 distinct CDR3 sequences, roughly 45% of them seen just once. This TCR came from a human donor with low-grade glioma or glioblastoma, undergoing nonglioma brain surgery, or in good health (not recorded which). The chain carries TRBV10-3 and TRBJ2-3; 9 positions match TRBD2. The material sequenced was glioma tissue, nonneoplastic brain tissue, or PBMCs (not recorded which). CDR3 sequence reads: CAISDSAGGGTDTQYF. CDR3 in DNA: TGTGCCATCAGTGATTCAGCGGGAGGTGGCACAGATACGCAGTATTTT.